Below, 4 T cell receptor beta chains from the same sample are listed, as sequenced in a study of T cells after yellow fever vaccination. TCRdb re-analysed the 5' RACE reads in MiXCR, keeping a single row per CDR3 protein. The data show 200,000 to 300,000 distinct CDR3 sequences, approximately 6.7% seen once. Sequencing used CD4+ T cells sorted from PBMCs, obtained on the day of the yellow fever booster vaccination. These TCRs come from a man aged 25 to 40 who received the YFV17D yellow fever vaccine.

The genes are TRBV7-2 and TRBJ2-7; D is unclear. Germline V gene lookup returns CDR1 SGHTA and CDR2 FQGNSA. This CDR3 spans 13 amino acids. V was shortened by 4 bases and J by 9 bases, with 16 bases between the two germline ends. The CDR3 DNA is TGTGCCAGCAGCTCCAGAGACGTAGGTGGGCAGTACTTC. As protein: CASSSRDVGGQYF.

This clonotype was counted ten times or more. The chain employs TRBV29-1 and TRBJ2-1; 9 nucleotides agree with TRBD1. CDR3 length: 13 residues. Germline V gives CDR1 SQVTM, CDR2 ANQGSEA. V dropped 3 bases and J dropped 5; count of bases not matched to a gene: 2. Here the CDR3 reads CSVERDRDNEQFF. The CDR3 DNA reads TGCAGCGTTGAGCGGGACAGGGACAATGAGCAGTTCTTC.

This clonotype has just a few counts. The chain couples TRBV7-6 to TRBJ2-3; TRBD2 agrees at 7 bases. J gave up 6 bases and V 1 base, and 10 bases lay outside the gene matches. The germline gives CDR1 SGHVS, CDR2 FNYEAQ. This CDR3 region has 16 residues. The CDR3 nucleotides are TGTGCCAGCAGCTTAGGGTTCGGCGGGAGAGGCGATACGCAGTATTTT. This codes for CASSLGFGGRGDTQYF.

The chain has TRBV3-1 and TRBJ2-5; a possible D gene is TRBD2 (6 bases). The ends were cut back, 4 bases at V and 2 bases at J, with 14 bases in the middle. Germline loops: CDR1 LGHDT, CDR2 YNNKEL (reference sequence). The CDR3 runs to 15 residues. CDR3 sequence reads: CASSLGGAKQETQYF. CDR3 nucleotides: TGTGCCAGCAGCCTCGGGGGTGCGAAACAAGAGACCCAGTACTTC.